One and the same sample provided the 8 T cell receptor beta chains below, sequenced in a study of blood T cell repertoires in COVID-19. TCRdb's table, derived via immunoSEQ multiplex PCR, lists solely in-frame clones and lacks some. Of approximately 120,000 clones in the sample, more than 85% were seen once. Sequencing used peripheral blood. These receptors were collected from a middle-aged man with COVID-19, enrolled during active disease.

This clone was seen a single time. This sequence joins TRBV12-3 or TRBV12-4 and TRBJ2-7; D possibly corresponds to TRBD2 (6 bases). V gave up 0 bases and J gave up 7 bases, with 10 bases separating them. This CDR3 is 13 amino acids long. Here the CDR3 DNA reads TGTGCCAGCAGTTTAGCCCTAGCGCGAGAGCAGTACGTC. Protein: CASSLALAREQYV.

CDR3 loop: CASSLYQGAPYMNTEAFF. The DNA for the CDR3 is TGCGCCAGCAGCTTGTATCAGGGGGCACCTTACATGAACACTGAAGCTTTCTTT. This chain connects TRBV5-1 to TRBJ1-1; TRBD1 matches at 8 bases. The CDR3 contains 18 residues. Per germline, CDR1 SGHRS and CDR2 YFSETQ. With V trimmed by 1 base and J by 0 bases, 11 bases remained unmatched.

J is TRBJ2-1 and V is TRBV7-9, with D unclear. Germline CDR1 SEHNR, CDR2 FQNEAQ (reference sequence). The CDR3 sequence is 12 residues long. V was pared by 0 bases and J by 9 bases, with 6 bases between. CDR3 DNA: TGTGCCAGCAGCTTAGCCCCTCGTGAGCAGTTCTTC. Protein: CASSLAPREQFF.

The chain is built from TRBV3-1 (or the pseudogene TRBV3-2) and TRBJ2-7; a weak D match, TRBD1 (5 bases). The germline V gene encodes CDR1 LGHDT and CDR2 YNNKEL (reference sequence). The CDR3 contains 14 residues. Trimming shortened V by 1 base and J by 7 bases, and 14 bases separated the two germline ends. CDR3 protein: CASSQGGSIGEQYF. DNA of the CDR3: TGTGCCAGCAGCCAAGGGGGCTCCATCGGAGAGCAGTACTTC.

This clone was seen only once. This chain connects TRBV4-2 to TRBJ2-1; D call uncertain. The germline gives CDR1 LGHNA, CDR2 YNFKEQ. CDR3 size: 14 residues. V lost 0 bases and J lost 3, with 6 bases in between. Written as DNA, the CDR3 is TGTGCCAGCAGCCAAGACGCGAACTACAATGAGCAGTTCTTC. Translated: CASSQDANYNEQFF.

The J gene is TRBJ2-1, the V gene TRBV6-5; TRBD1 matches 10 bases. CDR3 size: 15 residues. Germline loops: CDR1 MNHEY, CDR2 SVGAGI. Trimming at V came to 7 bases and at J to 3 bases, leaving 6 bases not matched to a gene. This CDR3 reads CASTSGTGDYNEQFF. CDR3 sequence (DNA): TGTGCCAGCACCTCCGGGACAGGGGACTACAATGAGCAGTTCTTC.

This chain joins TRBV4-3 and TRBJ2-1, with TRBD2 matching over 9 bases. This CDR3 region has 17 residues. Per the germline V gene, CDR1 is LGHNA and CDR2 is YSLEER. Trimming cost V 0 bases and J 2 bases; bases outside gene matches: 5. CDR3 DNA sequence: TGCGCCAGCAGCCAAGATCTAGCGGGGATTCCCTACAATGAGCAGTTCTTC. Translated: CASSQDLAGIPYNEQFF.

CDR3 in amino acids: CSVVPGYSYNEQFF. As DNA, the CDR3 is TGCAGCGTTGTCCCGGGATACTCCTACAATGAGCAGTTCTTC. This rearrangement joins TRBV29-1 to TRBJ2-1; TRBD2 might be the D (5 bases). Trimming stripped 4 bases from V and 0 bases from J, with 10 bases between. The CDR3 totals 14 residues. Germline CDR1 SQVTM, CDR2 ANQGSEA.